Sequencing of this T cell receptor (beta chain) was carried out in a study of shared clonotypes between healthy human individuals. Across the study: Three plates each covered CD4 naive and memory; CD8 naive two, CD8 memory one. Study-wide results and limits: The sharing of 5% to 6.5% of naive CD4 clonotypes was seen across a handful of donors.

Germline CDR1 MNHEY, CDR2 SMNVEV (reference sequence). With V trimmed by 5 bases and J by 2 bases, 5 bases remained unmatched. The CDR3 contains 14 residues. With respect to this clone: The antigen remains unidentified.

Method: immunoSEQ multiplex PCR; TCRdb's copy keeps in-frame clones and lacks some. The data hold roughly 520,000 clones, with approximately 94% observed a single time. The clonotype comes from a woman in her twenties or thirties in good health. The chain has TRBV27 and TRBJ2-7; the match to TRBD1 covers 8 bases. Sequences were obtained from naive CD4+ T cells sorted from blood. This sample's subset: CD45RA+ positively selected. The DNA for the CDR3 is TGTGCCAGCAGTCCGGACAGGGAACCCTACGAGCAGTACTTC. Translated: CASSPDREPYEQYF.